A selection of T cell receptor beta chains follows, all from one sample in a study of glioma-infiltrating T cells. TCRdb re-derived calls from the multiplex PCR reads in MiXCR, one entry per CDR3 protein. The data contain more than 350,000 distinct CDR3 sequences, around 38% of them singletons. Material for sequencing was glioma tissue, nonneoplastic brain tissue, or PBMCs (not recorded which). The receptors here all came from a human donor with low-grade glioma or glioblastoma, undergoing nonglioma brain surgery, or in good health (not recorded which). CDR3s include the opening cysteine and the closing phenylalanine or tryptophan. A D gene is named only where the DNA matches it firmly. Only part of the rows carry a size: once, few, many, or a class if the clone is expanded.

CDR3: CASSSRLDRGFGGEQFF
DNA: TGTGCCAGCAGCTCTCGGTTGGACAGGGGTTTTGGTGGTGAGCAGTTCTTC
size: NA
V: TRBV28
J: TRBJ2-1
D: TRBD1

CDR3: CASGWQYGYTF
DNA: TGTGCCAGCGGATGGCAGTATGGCTACACCTTC
size: many
V: TRBV6-1
J: TRBJ1-2
D: NA

CDR3: CASSQIDRAYGYTF
DNA: TGCGCCAGCAGCCAGATCGACAGGGCGTATGGCTACACCTTC
size: NA
V: TRBV4-1
J: TRBJ1-2
D: TRBD1

CDR3: CASSFPGTSGGNEQFF
DNA: TGTGCCAGCAGCTTCCCCGGGACTAGCGGGGGTAATGAGCAGTTCTTC
size: NA
V: TRBV7-2
J: TRBJ2-1
D: TRBD2

CDR3: CSAPKGGREAGTGELFF
DNA: TGCAGTGCTCCCAAGGGAGGGCGGGAGGCGGGCACCGGGGAGCTGTTTTTT
size: once
V: TRBV20-1
J: TRBJ2-2
D: TRBD2

CDR3: CASSLVPAPEAFF
DNA: TGTGCCAGCAGCTTAGTCCCCGCCCCTGAAGCTTTCTTT
size: NA
V: TRBV7-9
J: TRBJ1-1
D: NA

CDR3: CASTPTGAVYEQYF
DNA: TGTGCCAGCACCCCGACAGGGGCCGTTTACGAGCAGTACTTC
size: NA
V: TRBV6-6
J: TRBJ2-7
D: TRBD1

CDR3: CASSYPGSTRGNIQYF
DNA: TGTGCCAGCAGTTACCCAGGCAGCACGAGGGGAAACATTCAGTACTTC
size: NA
V: TRBV12-3/TRBV12-4
J: TRBJ2-4
D: NA

CDR3: CASSLAANTDTQYF
DNA: TGTGCCAGCAGCTTAGCAGCGAACACAGATACGCAGTATTTT
size: NA
V: TRBV7-9
J: TRBJ2-3
D: NA

CDR3: CASSWALDVLRYPPENNEQFF
DNA: TGTGCCAGCAGCTGGGCCCTAGATGTGTTGAGATACCCCCCAGAGAACAATGAGCAGTTCTTC
size: few
V: TRBV2
J: TRBJ2-1
D: NA

CDR3: CIARAPGAALAKNIQYF
DNA: TGCATTGCTAGAGCCCCAGGGGCGGCCCTAGCCAAAAACATTCAGTACTTC
size: NA
V: TRBV20-1
J: TRBJ2-4
D: NA

CDR3: CASSPAMSGELFF
DNA: TGTGCCAGCAGCCCGGCGATGAGCGGGGAGCTGTTTTTT
size: NA
V: TRBV7-2
J: TRBJ2-2
D: NA

CDR3: CASSLASFGSYNEQFF
DNA: TGTGCCAGCAGTTTAGCAAGTTTTGGTTCCTACAATGAGCAGTTCTTC
size: many
V: TRBV27
J: TRBJ2-1
D: NA

CDR3: CASSYGLISYEQYF
DNA: TGTGCCAGCAGTTATGGGCTGATCTCCTACGAGCAGTACTTC
size: NA
V: TRBV6-5
J: TRBJ2-7
D: NA

CDR3: CASRLAGTYEQYF
DNA: TGTGCCAGCCGACTAGCGGGAACCTACGAGCAGTACTTC
size: many
V: TRBV28
J: TRBJ2-7
D: TRBD2

CDR3: CASSQDRVYNQPQHF
DNA: TGCGCCAGCAGCCAAGATAGGGTATACAATCAGCCCCAGCATTTT
size: NA
V: TRBV4-1
J: TRBJ1-5
D: NA

CDR3: CASSPTSGRNEQFF
DNA: TGTGCCAGCAGTCCCACTAGCGGGAGGAATGAGCAGTTCTTC
size: NA
V: TRBV11-3
J: TRBJ2-1
D: TRBD2

CDR3: CASSPRDLLLYWELFF
DNA: TGTGCCAGCAGCCCGCGGGACTTACTACTGTACTGGGAGCTGTTTTTT
size: few
V: TRBV7-8
J: TRBJ2-2
D: NA

CDR3: CASSPRDTPYEQYF
DNA: TGTGCCAGCAGCCCCAGGGACACCCCCTACGAGCAGTACTTC
size: once
V: TRBV7-3
J: TRBJ2-7
D: NA

CDR3: CASSSGQGPQETQYF
DNA: TGTGCCAGCAGCTCCGGACAGGGGCCCCAAGAGACCCAGTACTTC
size: NA
V: TRBV7-9
J: TRBJ2-5
D: TRBD1

CDR3: CASSATGRGGTNQPQHF
DNA: TGTGCCAGCAGTGCTACAGGGCGCGGGGGGACCAATCAGCCCCAGCATTTT
size: many
V: TRBV27
J: TRBJ1-5
D: NA

CDR3: CASSLVSYQPQHF
DNA: TGTGCCAGCAGTTTAGTTAGTTATCAGCCCCAGCATTTT
size: many
V: TRBV28
J: TRBJ1-5
D: NA

CDR3: CSVLMGTGNQPQHF
DNA: TGCAGCGTCTTGATGGGGACAGGGAATCAGCCCCAGCATTTT
size: NA
V: TRBV29-1
J: TRBJ1-5
D: TRBD1

CDR3: CASSSRQGEEGYTF
DNA: TGTGCCAGCTCATCCCGACAGGGTGAGGAGGGCTACACCTTC
size: NA
V: TRBV18
J: TRBJ1-2
D: TRBD1

CDR3: CSVGRTSDNEQFF
DNA: TGCAGCGTCGGGCGGACTAGCGACAATGAGCAGTTCTTC
size: few
V: TRBV29-1
J: TRBJ2-1
D: TRBD2

CDR3: CSARDGTFSTDTQYF
DNA: TGCAGTGCTAGAGACGGGACTTTTAGCACAGATACGCAGTATTTT
size: few
V: TRBV20-1
J: TRBJ2-3
D: NA

CDR3: CASSQDLLVTYEQYF
DNA: TGTGCCAGCAGCCAAGATCTACTCGTGACCTACGAGCAGTACTTC
size: few
V: TRBV3-1
J: TRBJ2-7
D: NA

CDR3: CSARDGASHQETQYF
DNA: TGCAGTGCTAGAGATGGAGCCAGCCACCAAGAGACCCAGTACTTC
size: NA
V: TRBV20-1
J: TRBJ2-5
D: NA

CDR3: CASSVGLSPRTDTQYF
DNA: TGCGCCAGCAGCGTGGGACTTTCGCCACGCACAGATACGCAGTATTTT
size: NA
V: TRBV5-1
J: TRBJ2-3
D: NA

CDR3: CASSLVSASVSVSYNKQFF
DNA: TGTGCCAGCAGTTTGGTTTCGGCTAGCGTGAGTGTGTCCTACAATAAGCAGTTCTTC
size: NA
V: TRBV28
J: TRBJ2-1
D: NA

CDR3: CASRARSETQYF
DNA: TGTGCCAGCAGGGCCAGGTCAGAGACCCAGTACTTC
size: few
V: TRBV7-9
J: TRBJ2-5
D: NA

CDR3: CASSLTRGTVSYNEQFF
DNA: TGTGCCAGCAGCTTAACCCGAGGTACTGTTTCCTACAATGAGCAGTTCTTC
size: NA
V: TRBV7-3
J: TRBJ2-1
D: NA

CDR3: CASRHRDSGNEKLFF
DNA: TGTGCCAGCAGACACCGGGACAGCGGAAATGAAAAACTGTTTTTT
size: many
V: TRBV14
J: TRBJ1-4
D: TRBD1

CDR3: CASTGQSGATEACF
DNA: TGTGCCAGCACCGGCCAAAGCGGGGCCACTGAAGCTTGCTTT
size: NA
V: TRBV28
J: TRBJ1-1
D: NA

CDR3: CASSLLLAGSTDTQYF
DNA: TGTGCCAGCAGTCTTCTACTAGCGGGTAGCACAGATACGCAGTATTTT
size: many
V: TRBV6-1
J: TRBJ2-3
D: TRBD2

CDR3: CASSPPPRQTWINSPLHF
DNA: TGTGCCAGCAGTCCACCACCCAGACAGACCTGGATTAATTCACCCCTCCACTTT
size: few
V: TRBV28
J: TRBJ1-6
D: NA

CDR3: CASSPEGRGEQYF
DNA: TGCGCCAGCAGCCCGGAGGGTAGGGGCGAGCAGTACTTC
size: NA
V: TRBV5-1
J: TRBJ2-7
D: NA

CDR3: CASSLLGVDEQYF
DNA: TGTGCCAGCAGTTTACTGGGGGTCGACGAGCAGTACTTC
size: NA
V: TRBV28
J: TRBJ2-7
D: NA

CDR3: CASSLYTGGYYEQYF
DNA: TGTGCCAGCAGTTTATATACAGGGGGTTACTACGAGCAGTACTTC
size: NA
V: TRBV28
J: TRBJ2-7
D: TRBD1

CDR3: CSARGPGTGDNSPLHF
DNA: TGCAGTGCTAGAGGGCCAGGGACAGGGGATAATTCACCCCTCCACTTT
size: many
V: TRBV20-1
J: TRBJ1-6
D: TRBD1

CDR3: CASSQKKGWGGTEAFF
DNA: TGTGCCAGCAGCCAAAAGAAGGGCTGGGGAGGCACTGAAGCTTTCTTT
size: NA
V: TRBV7-2
J: TRBJ1-1
D: NA

CDR3: CASSQERSSYEQYF
DNA: TGCGCCAGCAGCCAAGAACGGAGCTCCTACGAGCAGTACTTC
size: few
V: TRBV4-3
J: TRBJ2-7
D: NA

CDR3: CASRLVQGAGTEAFF
DNA: TGTGCCAGCAGACTAGTCCAGGGGGCTGGGACTGAAGCTTTCTTT
size: NA
V: TRBV7-2
J: TRBJ1-1
D: TRBD1

CDR3: CASSTPQTLAGGADTRYF
DNA: TGTGCCAGTAGTACCCCACAAACACTAGCTGGAGGCGCAGATACGCGGTATTTT
size: once
V: TRBV19
J: TRBJ2-3
D: NA

CDR3: CATSDWTSGYNEQFF
DNA: TGTGCCACCAGTGATTGGACTAGCGGCTACAATGAGCAGTTCTTC
size: NA
V: TRBV24-1
J: TRBJ2-1
D: TRBD2

CDR3: CAIKGSGDGYTF
DNA: TGTGCCATCAAAGGCTCAGGGGATGGCTACACCTTC
size: many
V: TRBV10-3
J: TRBJ1-2
D: NA

CDR3: CASSDFPGANGYTF
DNA: TGTGCCAGCAGTGACTTCCCGGGGGCGAATGGCTACACCTTC
size: NA
V: TRBV6-4
J: TRBJ1-2
D: NA

CDR3: CASSTSSSSFTDTQYF
DNA: TGTGCCAGCAGTACTTCTAGCTCCTCGTTCACAGATACGCAGTATTTT
size: many
V: TRBV6-1
J: TRBJ2-3
D: NA